This TCR beta chain is from a study of blood T cells in healthy people across ages. As for this clonotype: At one end, the junction sequence differs from germline, possibly due to a read error.

Together with a sample-barcoded 5' primer, a J-beta primer mix was included in a second PCR lasting about 6 to 11 cycles. TCRdb re-called the 5' RACE reads through MiXCR, storing one row per CDR3 protein. The sample lists around 1.5 million distinct CDR3 sequences; 59% were seen once. There are 16 residues in the CDR3. CDR1 is SGHVS, CDR2 FQNEAQ, per germline. The sequenced material came from blood. J is TRBJ2-7 and V is TRBV7-8; D call uncertain. This TCR was sampled from a man aged 18 to 30 in good health. The CDR3 sequence: CASSLGRLTPSYEQYF. The DNA for the CDR3 is TGTGCTAGCAGCTTAGGGCGGCTAACCCCTTCCTACGAGCAGTACTTC.